This T cell receptor (beta chain) was captured in a study of cytomegalovirus exposure and HLA in healthy donors. Study details: The approximately 130 validation repertoires were reported in a later analysis to have been generated on the same platform as the roughly 720 first-cohort repertoires.

The repertoire was sequenced with immunoSEQ multiplex PCR; TCRdb's copy has only in-frame clones and lacks some. In the table there are tens of thousands of clones, approximately 91% of which are singletons. Regarding this clone: The antigen remains undetermined.

The germline V gene encodes CDR1 SGHVS and CDR2 FQNEAQ. The V gene lost 5 bases and the J gene lost 7 bases, with 18 bases spanning the gap. The length of the CDR3 is 15 residues. Overall study results and limits: With high specificity and sensitivity, the classifier reportedly diagnosed cytomegalovirus status.

This clonotype originated in a man under 40 in good health and CMV-seronegative. The chain links TRBV7-8 to TRBJ2-1; D perhaps matches TRBD1 (6 bases). Sequenced sample: PBMCs. Written as DNA, the CDR3 is TGTGCCAGCAGCGACCCCAGGGGTACAGTAAATGAGCAGTTCTTC. Translation: CASSDPRGTVNEQFF.